The 18 T cell receptor beta chains below were found in one sample sequenced in a study of PD-1 blockade in classical Hodgkin lymphoma. TCRdb keeps only in-frame clones here, not all; method: immunoSEQ multiplex PCR. The sample lists some 93,000 clones; around 80% were seen once. Time point reported: cycle 4 day 1 (C4D1), after less than 7 weeks of nivolumab. Relapse was seen in all patients after autologous stem cell transplantation, and brentuximab vedotin exposure was variable. Sequenced material: peripheral blood mononuclear cells (PBMCs), taken before the fourth cycle of nivolumab. Every receptor here comes from a human donor with classical Hodgkin lymphoma.

The chain combines TRBV27 with TRBJ1-1, with 8 bases fitting TRBD1. This CDR3 has 15 amino acids. Germline V gene lookup returns CDR1 MNHEY and CDR2 SMNVEV (reference sequence). V trimming: 4 bases; J trimming: 1 base; junction bases outside the gene matches: 5. CDR3 region: CASSSRGPPNTEAFF. The CDR3 DNA reads as TGTGCCAGCAGTTCCAGGGGGCCGCCGAACACTGAAGCTTTCTTT.

The rearrangement joins TRBV28 to TRBJ2-1; D not resolved. V gave up 3 bases and J gave up 3 bases, with 6 bases separating them. The CDR3 extends over 13 amino acids. Germline CDR1 and CDR2: MDHEN and SYDVKM. CDR3 sequence: CASSLSLYNEQFF. Here the CDR3 DNA reads TGTGCCAGCAGTTTGAGTCTCTACAATGAGCAGTTCTTC. Filled out from reference TRBV28 and TRBJ2-1, the complete variable domain reads DVKVTQSSRYLVKRTGEKVFLECVQDMDHENMFWYRQDPGLGLRLIYFSYDVKMKEKGDIPEGYSVSREKKERFSLILESASTNQTSMYLCASSLSLYNEQFFGPGTRLTVL.

This chain links TRBV21-1 with TRBJ1-5; the table calls TRBD1, which could not be checked here. TRBV21-1 is given as a pseudogene. The CDR3 totals 16 residues. CDR3: CASSKAKGDGNQPQHF. CDR3 DNA: TGTGCCAGCAGCAAAGCGAAGGGGGATGGCAATCAGCCCCAGCATTTT.

This clone appeared a single time. The chain joins TRBV29-1 to TRBJ1-2; the match to TRBD1 covers 7 bases. V dropped 0 bases and J dropped 4; count of bases not matched to a gene: 2. The CDR3 spans 13 residues. Germline V gene lookup returns CDR1 SQVTM and CDR2 ANQGSEA. CDR3 amino acids: CSVEDSGGYGYTF. CDR3 nucleotide sequence: TGCAGCGTTGAAGATTCAGGGGGCTATGGCTACACCTTC.

A note on this clone: Other nucleotide sequences in the sample specify the same CDR3. The rearrangement links TRBV5-6 to TRBJ1-6, with 8 bases fitting TRBD1. This CDR3 is built from 15 residues. With 4 bases clipped from V and 3 bases from J, the junction kept 3 bases outside the gene matches. The germline CDR1 and CDR2 sequences are SGHDT and YYEEEE. The CDR3 sequence is CASSPGTGYNSPLHF. DNA for the CDR3: TGTGCCAGCAGCCCAGGGACAGGCTATAATTCACCCCTCCACTTT. Together with reference TRBV5-6 and TRBJ1-6, the CDR3 gives the full variable domain: DAGVTQSPTHLIKTRGQQVTLRCSPKSGHDTVSWYQQALGQGPQFIFQYYEEEERQRGNFPDRFSGHQFPNYSSELNVNALLLGDSALYLCASSPGTGYNSPLHFGNGTRLTVT.

This chain connects TRBV27 to TRBJ2-1; 15 positions match TRBD2. This CDR3 spans 17 amino acids. Germline V lookup: CDR1 MNHEY, CDR2 SMNVEV (reference sequence). Germline trimming cut 5 bases from V and 6 bases from J; bases unmatched to any gene: 8. Here the CDR3 reads CASSRLGLAGGVNEQFF. CDR3 in DNA: TGTGCCAGCAGTCGCCTAGGACTAGCGGGGGGGGTCAATGAGCAGTTCTTC.

The chain combines TRBV21-1 with TRBJ1-2. TRBV21-1 is annotated as a pseudogene. The CDR3 sequence is 16 residues long. The CDR3 sequence is CASSKVGGRDPYGYTF. The CDR3 region has the DNA TGTGCCAGCAGCAAAGTCGGGGGGCGCGATCCCTATGGCTACACCTTC.

V gene TRBV6-5 combines with J gene TRBJ1-1; D perhaps matches TRBD1 (6 bases). CDR1 is MNHEY and CDR2 is SVGAGI in the germline V gene. The V and J ends lost 4 bases and 4 bases respectively, with 19 bases between them. This CDR3 is built from 16 residues. The CDR3 loop reads CASSSLPGHRGTEAFF. The CDR3 region has the DNA TGTGCCAGCAGTTCCCTTCCGGGACATCGGGGCACTGAAGCTTTCTTT.

The gene calls are TRBV18 and TRBJ1-3, with TRBD1 matching over 7 bases. Trimming removed 3 bases from V and 0 bases from J; junction bases left unmatched: 14. The CDR3 sequence is 19 residues long. Germline CDR1 and CDR2: KGHSH and LQKENI. This chain's CDR3 is CASSPAGRTGSNSGNTIYF. The CDR3 DNA follows: TGTGCCAGCTCACCCGCCGGACGGACAGGTTCTAACTCTGGAAACACCATATATTTT. The variable domain in full, completed from reference TRBV18 and TRBJ1-3, reads NAGVMQNPRHLVRRRGQEARLRCSPMKGHSHVYWYRQLPEEGLKFMVYLQKENIIDESGMPKERFSAEFPKEGPSILRIQQVVRGDSAAYFCASSPAGRTGSNSGNTIYFGEGSWLTVV.

This chain connects TRBV4-2 to TRBJ1-4, with D possibly TRBD1 on 6 matching bases. Trimming took 1 base from V and 8 from J, leaving 11 bases between them. Germline CDR1 is LGHNA and CDR2 is YNFKEQ. The CDR3 extends over 14 amino acids. The CDR3 loop is CASSQADSLEKLFF. The CDR3 nucleotides read TGTGCCAGCAGCCAAGCGGACAGCTTAGAAAAACTGTTTTTT.

This sequence joins TRBV7-3 and TRBJ2-5, with a weak D call TRBD1 (5 bases). Germline V gene sequence: CDR1 SGHTA, CDR2 FQGTGA. V was shortened by 2 bases and J by 4 bases, with 17 bases between the two germline ends. CDR3 length: 16 residues. The CDR3 loop is CASSLLGRDGRETQYF. The CDR3 nucleotides read TGTGCCAGCAGCTTATTGGGCAGGGATGGAAGAGAGACCCAGTACTTC. Filled out from reference TRBV7-3 and TRBJ2-5, the complete variable domain reads GAGVSQTPSNKVTEKGKYVELRCDPISGHTALYWYRQSLGQGPEFLIYFQGTGAADDSGLPNDRFFAVRPEGSVSTLKIQRTERGDSAVYLCASSLLGRDGRETQYFGPGTRLLVL.

This chain connects TRBV5-1 to TRBJ1-1; tentatively, D is TRBD1 (6 bases). This CDR3 region has 12 residues. Between the trimmed V and J ends, which lost 2 bases and 8 bases, there was a span of 10 bases. CDR1 SGHRS and CDR2 YFSETQ come from the germline V gene. The CDR3 region has the DNA TGCGCCAGCAGCTTTAGTCAGGGGGAAGCTTTCTTT. Its protein product is CASSFSQGEAFF. The entire variable domain, with the rest obtained from reference TRBV5-1 and TRBJ1-1, is as follows: KAGVTQTPRYLIKTRGQQVTLSCSPISGHRSVSWYQQTPGQGLQFLFEYFSETQRNKGNFPGRFSGRQFSNSRSEMNVSTLELGDSALYLCASSFSQGEAFFGQGTRLTVV.

This clone was counted a few times. The chain recombines TRBV5-4 with TRBJ2-3, with 11 bases matching TRBD1. CDR1 SGHNT and CDR2 YYREEE come from the germline V gene (reference sequence). CDR3 length equals 15 residues. J gave up 4 bases and V 4 bases, and 5 bases lay outside the gene matches. The CDR3 region has the DNA TGTGCCAGCAGCACGGACAGGGGGCGGGCAGATACGCAGTATTTT. It codes for CASSTDRGRADTQYF.

V usage is TRBV30 and J usage is TRBJ2-2, with 10 positions matching TRBD2. The ends lost 2 bases at V and 3 bases at J; junction bases unmatched: 12. CDR3 length: 18 residues. Germline CDR1 GTSNPN, CDR2 SVGIG (reference sequence). The CDR3 region is CAWSLRSWTSGYTGELFF. The CDR3 DNA sequence: TGTGCCTGGAGTCTCAGGTCATGGACTAGCGGATACACCGGGGAGCTGTTTTTT. Based on the CDR3 plus reference TRBV30 and TRBJ2-2, the full variable domain is SQTIHQWPATLVQPVGSPLSLECTVEGTSNPNLYWYRQAAGRGLQLLFYSVGIGQISSEVPQNLSASRPQDRQFILSSKKLLLSDSGFYLCAWSLRSWTSGYTGELFFGEGSRLTVL.

J is TRBJ2-7 and V is TRBV5-6; unclear D gene. Between the trimmed V and J ends, which lost 5 bases and 1 base, there was a span of 10 bases. The V gene's germline CDR1 is SGHDT and CDR2 YYEEEE. This CDR3 contains 13 residues. The CDR3 DNA is TGTGCCAGCAGGACGACGGCGTCCTACGAGCAGTACTTC. This translates into CASRTTASYEQYF. Complete variable domain (other parts from reference TRBV5-6 and TRBJ2-7): DAGVTQSPTHLIKTRGQQVTLRCSPKSGHDTVSWYQQALGQGPQFIFQYYEEEERQRGNFPDRFSGHQFPNYSSELNVNALLLGDSALYLCASRTTASYEQYFGPGTRLTVT.

The chain combines TRBV5-1 with TRBJ2-7; D possibly corresponds to TRBD1 (7 bases). The CDR3 covers 14 residues. V was clipped by 1 base and J by 4 bases, with 12 bases between them. From germline, CDR1 is SGHRS and CDR2 YFSETQ. DNA of the CDR3: TGCGCCAGCAGCTTGCCGACAGGGACTTACGAGCAGTACTTC. This sequence encodes CASSLPTGTYEQYF.

This clone was picked up one time. The J gene is TRBJ1-2, the V gene TRBV6-5; D might be TRBD1 (6 bases). The CDR3 consists of 13 residues. From germline, CDR1 is MNHEY and CDR2 SVGAGI. V shed 5 bases and J shed 6 bases, with 13 bases lying between them. In nucleotides, the CDR3 is TGTGCCAGCAGTCTACAGGGAATCGATGGCTACACCTTC. Protein sequence: CASSLQGIDGYTF.

The chain employs TRBV6-1 and TRBJ1-1; D not certain. This CDR3 spans 8 amino acids. Germline CDR1 is MNHNS and CDR2 is SASEGT. V lost 6 bases, J lost 11 bases, and 4 bases lay in between. In nucleotides, the CDR3 is TGTGCCAGCAGCTCGGCTTTCTTT. Translated: CASSSAFF.